This TCR beta chain was identified in a study of shared clonotypes between healthy human individuals. Study conclusions and caveats: Inspection by rarefaction showed sorted-subset sequencing to be incomplete despite large depth.

The germline gives CDR1 SGHTA, CDR2 FQGNSA. After removal of 1 base from V and 0 bases from J, the junction contained 5 bases not matched to a gene. The CDR3 consists of 18 residues. Regarding this clone: No antigen is known for it.

Generated by immunoSEQ multiplex PCR, the TCRdb table keeps only in-frame clones and is missing some. Here the sample spans about 820,000 clones, 80% to 95% being singletons. Naive CD8 isolation took CD45RO-negative cells positively selected for CCR7 and excluded terminally differentiated effector memory CD45RA+ cells. The chain employs TRBV7-2 and TRBJ2-1, with 11 bases fitting TRBD2. The receptor was derived from a man aged 25-45 years in good health. Input material: naive CD8+ T cells sorted from blood. CDR3 sequence reads: CASSLGLAGLSSYNEQFF. The CDR3 DNA is TGTGCCAGCAGCTTAGGACTAGCGGGGTTAAGCTCCTACAATGAGCAGTTCTTC.